The 10 T cell receptor beta chains in this list originate from one sample, sequenced in a study of blood T cell repertoires in COVID-19. Method: immunoSEQ multiplex PCR; TCRdb's copy keeps in-frame clones and lacks some. The repertoire holds 150,000 to 200,000 clones, with more than 75% as singletons. The sequenced sample consisted of peripheral blood. The origin of the receptors is a man aged 40-49 years with acute or convalescent COVID-19.

The rearrangement links TRBV6-5 to TRBJ1-4; 9 nucleotides match TRBD1. The CDR3 sequence is 14 residues long. V was clipped by 5 bases and J by 8 bases; unmatched bases: 6. Germline CDR1 reads MNHEY; CDR2 reads SVGAGI. The CDR3 here is CASSPGTGFEKLFF. The CDR3, as DNA: TGTGCCAGCAGTCCCGGGACAGGGTTCGAAAAACTGTTTTTT.

This clone has only a few counts. DNA of the CDR3: TGTGCCAGCAAAGGAGGGTCAAATTCACCCCTCCACTTT. Translating gives CASKGGSNSPLHF. The chain uses TRBV6-6 and TRBJ1-6; D is undetermined. Per germline, CDR1 MNHNY and CDR2 SVGAGI (reference sequence). CDR3 length equals 13 residues. V was shortened by 7 bases and J by 7 bases, with 11 bases between the two germline ends.

The chain recombines TRBV6-6 with TRBJ2-7; the match to TRBD1 covers 7 bases. The CDR3 extends over 15 amino acids. Germline CDR1 reads MNHNY; CDR2 reads SVGAGI (reference sequence). The V and J ends lost 5 bases and 2 bases, in that order; junction bases with no gene match: 9. The CDR3 protein is CASSPSGQSTYEQYF. DNA for the CDR3: TGTGCCAGCAGTCCCTCGGGACAGTCCACCTACGAGCAGTACTTC.

A single count supports this clone. The chain carries TRBV5-4 and TRBJ2-5; tentatively, D is TRBD1 (6 bases). The CDR3 covers 14 residues. Germline CDR1 SGHNT, CDR2 YYREEE (reference sequence). V gave up 3 bases and J gave up 1 base, with 10 bases separating them. For the CDR3, the DNA is TGTGCCAGCAGCTCCTGGACAGTCCAAGAGACCCAGTACTTC. This codes for CASSSWTVQETQYF.

This clone was observed a single time. The chain is built from TRBV9 and TRBJ2-7; D is undetermined. CDR3 length equals 14 residues. Germline lookup yields CDR1 SGDLS and CDR2 YYNGEE. V was clipped by 0 bases and J by 0 bases, with 7 bases between them. CDR3 nucleotides: TGTGCCAGCAGCGTAGGGGCAGACTCCTACGAGCAGTACTTC. It codes for CASSVGADSYEQYF.

The CDR3 region is CASSVGASGGTQETQYF. The CDR3 bases are TGTGCCAGCAGCGTAGGTGCTAGCGGGGGGACGCAAGAGACCCAGTACTTC. The chain joins TRBV9 to TRBJ2-5, with TRBD2 matching over 11 bases. J was trimmed by 2 bases and V by 0 bases; bases with no gene match: 6. CDR3 length equals 17 residues. CDR1 is SGDLS and CDR2 is YYNGEE in the germline V gene.

The rearrangement uses TRBV7-9 and TRBJ1-1; 9 bases match TRBD1. The trim removed 2 bases at V and 0 bases at J, leaving 10 bases unmatched. CDR1 is SEHNR and CDR2 is FQNEAQ in the germline V gene (reference sequence). The CDR3 is made up of 18 amino acids. The DNA of the CDR3 is TGTGCCAGCAGCTTATTCGTATGGGGACAGGGCATGAACACTGAAGCTTTCTTT. Translation gives CASSLFVWGQGMNTEAFF.

CDR3 protein: CASSPDGGGRTDTQYF. The CDR3 region has the DNA TGCGCCAGCAGCCCGGACGGGGGGGGCCGCACAGATACGCAGTATTTT. J is TRBJ2-3 and V is TRBV5-1; TRBD2 agrees at 8 bases. The trim removed 4 bases at V and 1 base at J, leaving 8 bases unmatched. The CDR3 is made up of 16 amino acids. CDR1 and CDR2 from the germline V gene are SGHRS and YFSETQ.

This clone occurred a few times. The genes are TRBV27 and TRBJ2-1, with 7 bases lining up with TRBD2. Trimming cost V 4 bases and J 5 bases; bases outside gene matches: 8. This CDR3 spans 15 amino acids. CDR1 and CDR2 (germline): MNHEY, SMNVEV (reference sequence). In DNA form, the CDR3 reads TGTGCCAGCAGTTACGGCGGGGGATTTAACAATGAGCAGTTCTTC. As protein: CASSYGGGFNNEQFF.

The chain uses TRBV19 and TRBJ2-1, with a weak D call TRBD2 (6 bases). CDR1 LNHDA and CDR2 SQIVND come from the germline V gene (reference sequence). The ends were cut back, 6 bases at V and 4 bases at J, with 16 bases in the middle. There are 15 residues in the CDR3. The CDR3 nucleotides read TGTGCCAGTAGGGCCGCACAACGGGGGTACAATGAGCAGTTCTTC. It translates to CASRAAQRGYNEQFF.